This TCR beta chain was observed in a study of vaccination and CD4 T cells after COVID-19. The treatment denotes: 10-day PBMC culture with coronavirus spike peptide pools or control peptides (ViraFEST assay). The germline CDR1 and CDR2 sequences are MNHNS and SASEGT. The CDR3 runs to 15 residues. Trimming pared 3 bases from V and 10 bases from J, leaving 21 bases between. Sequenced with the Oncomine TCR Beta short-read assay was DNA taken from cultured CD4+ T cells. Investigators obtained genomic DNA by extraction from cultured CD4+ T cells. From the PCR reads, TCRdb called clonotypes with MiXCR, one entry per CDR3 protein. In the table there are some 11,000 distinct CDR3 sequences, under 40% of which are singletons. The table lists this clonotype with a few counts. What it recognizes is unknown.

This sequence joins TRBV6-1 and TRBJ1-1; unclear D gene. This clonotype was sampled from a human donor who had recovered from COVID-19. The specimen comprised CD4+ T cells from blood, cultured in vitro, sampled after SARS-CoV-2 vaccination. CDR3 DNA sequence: TGTGCCAGCAGTGATAAGTTTGGACCCCCGAAGGCAGCTTTCTTT. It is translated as CASSDKFGPPKAAFF.